The entry below gives a single TCR beta chain sequence along with its context. The target antigen is unknown. This sample was taken from a study of long-term antiretroviral therapy in people with HIV. The wider study: The earliest samples came about a decade before the 2015 immediate-ART recommendation. Findings and caveats of the study: The range of CDR3 lengths in HIV repertoires proved narrower than that found in controls. Dominant in the repertoire at all time points were clones expanded before ART. ART adherence, viral resistance and therapy changes went unrecorded.

After removal of 2 bases from V and 1 base from J, the junction contained 1 base not matched to a gene. Germline CDR1 reads MNHNY; CDR2 reads SVGAGI (reference sequence). The CDR3 sequence is 15 residues long. The immunoSEQ assay was v3.0, run at survey level. Here immunoSEQ multiplex PCR was the method, and the copy in TCRdb shows in-frame clones only, minus some. This table has 17,000 or so clones, approximately 80% appearing once. This receptor was obtained from a woman between 45 and 65 years old with HIV. Sequences were derived from unsorted PBMCs, sampled about 2.4 years before starting antiretroviral therapy. J is TRBJ2-5 and V is TRBV6-6, with TRBD2 matching 10 bases. Written as DNA, the CDR3 is TGTGCCAGCAGTTACCAGCGGGGGGGCCAAGAGACCCAGTACTTC. It yields the protein CASSYQRGGQETQYF.